This T cell receptor beta chain emerged from a study of human T cells and chemical hapten exposure. Broader study findings: Compared to controls, expanded TCRs made significantly more large clusters of similar CDR3s.

From the RACE reads, TCRdb called clonotypes with MiXCR, one entry per CDR3 protein. This sample has 300,000 to 450,000 distinct CDR3 sequences; over 5% occur once, and the top ten carry approximately 8.2%. Germline CDR1 SQVTM, CDR2 ANQGSEA. This CDR3 spans 15 amino acids. J gave up 8 bases and V 6 bases, and 12 bases lay outside the gene matches. Time point given: pre-sensitization, week 0. The treatment is: therapeutic diphenylcyclopropenone sensitization with weekly scalp DPC. This clonotype was observed many times. Its antigen is as yet unknown. J is TRBJ2-1 and V is TRBV29-1; 11 nucleotides line up with TRBD1. Sequences were derived from whole blood, sampled in connection with sensitization to the hapten diphenylcyclopropenone (DPC). The TCR comes from a young woman with alopecia areata. Some clones in this sample may be carry-over from other donors' samples. Here the CDR3 reads CSVSHGQGARDEQFF. Here the CDR3 DNA reads TGCAGCGTGAGCCACGGACAGGGGGCTAGGGATGAGCAGTTCTTC.